Presented here are 4 T cell receptor beta chains from one specimen sequenced in a study of T cells in localized non-small cell lung cancer. Produced via immunoSEQ multiplex PCR; TCRdb's table is partial and in-frame only. This sample yields 45,000 to 65,000 clones, of which 60% to 85% are seen a single time; about 4.6% belongs to the top ten. The sequences come from PBMCs, collected before any cancer treatment. These receptors were collected from a woman aged 40 to 75 with stage II lung adenocarcinoma.

This clone was counted between two and nine times. The chain links TRBV5-1 to TRBJ1-1, with D uncertain. The CDR3 contains 15 residues. Germline CDR1 and CDR2: SGHRS and YFSETQ. Between the trimmed V and J ends, which lost 2 bases and 1 base, there was a span of 12 bases. The CDR3 sequence: CASSFNSESNTEAFF. Written as DNA, the CDR3 is TGCGCCAGCAGCTTTAACTCGGAGTCGAACACTGAAGCTTTCTTT.

This clone was seen just once. The CDR3 is CANQRGIADTQYF. For the CDR3, the DNA is TGTGCCAACCAACGGGGGATAGCGGATACGCAGTATTTT. The chain uses TRBV6-6 and TRBJ2-3, with D maybe TRBD2 (6 bases). The CDR3 extends over 13 amino acids. V was trimmed by 10 bases and J by 6 bases, leaving 17 bases between them. CDR1 is MNHNY and CDR2 is SVGAGI in the germline V gene (reference sequence).

The CDR3 here is CASTKQGFNYGYTF. The CDR3 region has the DNA TGTGCCAGCACCAAACAGGGATTTAACTATGGCTACACCTTC. The V and J genes are TRBV28 and TRBJ1-2; TRBD1 might be the D (6 bases). The CDR3 has 14 amino acids. Per the germline V gene, CDR1 is MDHEN and CDR2 is SYDVKM. V lost 7 bases and J 1 base, leaving 13 bases between the germline ends.

This chain uses TRBV6-1 with TRBJ1-5, with TRBD1 matching 9 bases. The germline V gene has CDR1 MNHNS and CDR2 SASEGT. The V segment lost 4 bases and the J segment 6 bases; nucleotides outside the gene matches: 7. The CDR3 covers 15 residues. The CDR3 DNA reads as TGTGCCAGCAGTGTTTCGGGACAGGGCGCTCAGCCCCAGCATTTT. Translation: CASSVSGQGAQPQHF.